This T cell receptor beta chain was sequenced during a study of breast tumors, draining lymph nodes, adjacent tissues. Study-wide results and limits: Luminal-like breast cancer showed significantly higher tumor–nontumor repertoire similarity than basal-like. The data were judged consistent with most tumor T cells coming from lymph node and expanding in tumor.

This clonotype is classed as medium-sized (0.01 to 0.1%). Its antigen is as yet unknown. Per the germline V gene, CDR1 is SGHRS and CDR2 is YFSETQ. The CDR3 has 14 amino acids. Trimming left V 2 bases short and J 1 base short, with 7 bases between. TCRdb itself ran the multiplex PCR reads through MiXCR, one entry per CDR3 protein. The table shows about 22,000 distinct CDR3 sequences, with under 75% occurring only once. The chain uses TRBV5-1 and TRBJ2-1; no clear D gene. Sequencing was done on a sample of breast tumor tissue. The clonotype comes from a female donor with breast cancer. Some clones in this sample may be carry-over from other donors' samples. DNA of the CDR3: TGCGCCAGCAGCTTCGGCGAGTCCTACAATGAGCAGTTCTTC. Translated, it gives CASSFGESYNEQFF.